This paragraph reports one TCR beta chain. What it binds is unknown. The repertoire was sequenced with immunoSEQ multiplex PCR; TCRdb's copy has only in-frame clones and lacks some. The sample has around 190,000 clones; more than 85% are singletons. The V gene's germline CDR1 is SGHRS and CDR2 YFSETQ. This CDR3 contains 16 residues. Deletions cut 2 bases from V and 5 bases from J, with 19 bases between. These data originate in a study of T cell responses to AZD1222 COVID-19 vaccine. Findings and limits, study-wide: Donors were chiefly white British, with a greater number of females, and clonal diversity was perhaps underestimated.

The chain couples TRBV5-1 to TRBJ2-5; weak D call: TRBD2 (6 bases). This material consisted of peripheral blood, taken 28 days after the second AZD1222 dose. This clonotype was obtained from an adult who received the AZD1222 COVID-19 vaccine. The chain's CDR3 is CASSLGPTGTSETQYF. CDR3 in DNA: TGCGCCAGCAGCTTAGGGCCAACCGGGACTTCGGAGACCCAGTACTTC.